This T cell receptor (beta chain) was captured by sequencing in a study of vaccination and CD4 T cells after COVID-19. Only a few counts were recorded for this clonotype. Its specificity is not known. The Oncomine TCR Beta short-read assay sequenced DNA from cultured CD4+ T cells. In TCRdb, the PCR reads were re-called with MiXCR into one record per CDR3 protein. In the table there are approximately 2,800 distinct CDR3 sequences, approximately 25% of which are singletons. From germline, CDR1 is SGHVS and CDR2 FNYEAQ. The CDR3 runs 16 residues. Trimming took 5 bases from V and 3 from J, leaving 16 bases between them. Treatment defined: roughly 11-day PBMC culture with coronavirus spike peptide pools or control peptides (ViraFEST assay). The unexposed donor gave CD4+ T cells before the COVID-19 pandemic (2011-2018).

The clonotype comes from a human donor in good health. Sequencing was done on a sample of CD4+ T cells from blood, cultured in vitro. The chain recombines TRBV7-6 with TRBJ2-2; D might be TRBD1 (5 bases). CDR3 sequence: CASSAKGFVDTGELFF. CDR3 DNA sequence: TGTGCCAGCAGCGCTAAGGGGTTCGTGGACACCGGGGAGCTGTTTTTT.